This T cell receptor beta chain was sequenced in a study of monozygotic twins with cystic fibrosis. Study details: Library input was around 3.1 micrograms of fragmented DNA, with about 15 PCR cycles. Study outcomes and limitations: J usage was most co-twin-similar in 8 of 16 pairs, V in 13. Monozygotic CF twin pairs shared significantly more nucleotide-identical clonotypes than unrelated CF individuals did. Low clonality (median around 0.0095) suggested a mostly naive repertoire.

For this clone: The antigen remains unidentified.

Data came from immunoSEQ multiplex PCR; TCRdb stores just in-frame clones and leaves some out. This table holds over 20,000 clones, under 95% found once. The CDR3 has 16 amino acids. CDR1 SGHRS and CDR2 YFSETQ come from the germline V gene. The junction had 10 bases not matched to a gene; V was cut back by 2 bases and J by 4 bases. This rearrangement joins TRBV5-1 to TRBJ2-5; TRBD2 matches 8 bases. Sequencing input: blood. The receptor was isolated from a girl aged 2 to 10 with cystic fibrosis. For the CDR3, the DNA is TGCGCCAGCAGCTTAGGTCCGGGGGGGCTCATAGAGACCCAGTACTTC. Encoded protein: CASSLGPGGLIETQYF.